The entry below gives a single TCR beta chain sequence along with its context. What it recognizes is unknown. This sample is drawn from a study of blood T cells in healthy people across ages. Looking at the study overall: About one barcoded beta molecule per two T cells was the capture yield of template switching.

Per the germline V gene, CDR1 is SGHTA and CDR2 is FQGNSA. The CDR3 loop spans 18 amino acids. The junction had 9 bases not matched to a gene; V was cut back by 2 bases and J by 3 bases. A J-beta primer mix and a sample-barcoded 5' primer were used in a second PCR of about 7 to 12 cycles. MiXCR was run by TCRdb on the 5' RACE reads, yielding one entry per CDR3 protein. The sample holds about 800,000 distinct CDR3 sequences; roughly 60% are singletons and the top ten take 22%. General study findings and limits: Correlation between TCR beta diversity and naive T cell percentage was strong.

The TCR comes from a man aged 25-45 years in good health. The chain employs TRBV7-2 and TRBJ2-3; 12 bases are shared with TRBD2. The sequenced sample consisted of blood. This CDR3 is CASSLRSLLAGGTDTQYF. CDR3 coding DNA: TGTGCCAGCAGCTTAAGGTCCCTACTAGCGGGAGGTACAGATACGCAGTATTTT.